The 26 T cell receptor beta chains given below trace back to one sample, sequenced in a study of blood T cell repertoires in COVID-19. Profiled with immunoSEQ multiplex PCR; TCRdb holds only in-frame clones, not every one. Among 200,000 to 300,000 clones listed, 88% were seen once. The specimen was PBMCs or T cells enriched from blood (not recorded which). All receptors come from a woman in her forties with acute COVID-19.

This clone has a handful of counts. This chain uses TRBV6-4 with TRBJ2-2; TRBD2 matches 10 bases. The germline V gene encodes CDR1 MRHNA and CDR2 SNTAGT. V was clipped by 3 bases and J by 3 bases; unmatched bases: 1. This CDR3 comprises 15 residues. CDR3 nucleotide sequence: TGTGCCAGCAGTGAGCTAGCGGGAGACACCGGGGAGCTGTTTTTT. Residues: CASSELAGDTGELFF.

CDR3: CASSRLAGGTDTQYF. CDR3 nucleotides: TGCGCCAGCAGCCGTCTAGCGGGGGGGACAGATACGCAGTATTTT. V and J are TRBV4-3 and TRBJ2-3; TRBD2 aligns across 12 bases. V lost 4 bases and J lost 3; bases outside the gene matches: 2. CDR3 length: 15 residues. Germline CDR1 and CDR2: LGHNA and YSLEER.

V usage is TRBV7-2 and J usage is TRBJ1-2, with TRBD1 identical over 7 bases. Germline CDR1 is SGHTA and CDR2 is FQGNSA. The CDR3 runs 13 residues. Trimming cost V 6 bases and J 5 bases; bases outside gene matches: 6. CDR3: CASRETGRYGYTF. For the CDR3, the DNA is TGTGCCAGCAGGGAGACAGGGAGATATGGCTACACCTTC.

The chain joins TRBV5-1 to TRBJ2-3; the D gene is possibly TRBD1 (6 bases). The CDR3 runs 15 residues. The V and J ends lost 3 bases and 0 bases respectively, with 11 bases between them. Germline CDR1 reads SGHRS; CDR2 reads YFSETQ. The CDR3 sequence: CASSWGTRSTDTQYF. The DNA for the CDR3 is TGCGCCAGCAGCTGGGGGACACGTAGCACAGATACGCAGTATTTT.

The rearrangement uses TRBV6-5 and TRBJ1-1; 8 nucleotides align to TRBD1. This CDR3 is built from 13 residues. CDR1 is MNHEY, CDR2 SVGAGI, per germline. V was clipped by 8 bases and J by 4 bases; unmatched bases: 6. CDR3 nucleotides: TGTGCCAGCCTGACAGGGGTAGGCACTGAAGCTTTCTTT. It encodes CASLTGVGTEAFF.

The V gene is TRBV19, the J gene TRBJ1-1; D uncertain. CDR1 LNHDA and CDR2 SQIVND come from the germline V gene (reference sequence). The CDR3 totals 14 residues. The V and J ends lost 6 bases and 2 bases respectively, with 13 bases between them. The CDR3 protein is CASRVNTENTEAFF. CDR3 sequence (DNA): TGTGCCAGTAGGGTCAATACAGAAAACACTGAAGCTTTCTTT.

The chain has TRBV7-2 and TRBJ2-3, with TRBD2 identical over 13 bases. CDR3 length: 16 residues. V was clipped by 1 base and J by 7 bases; unmatched bases: 5. CDR1 SGHTA and CDR2 FQGNSA come from the germline V gene. DNA for the CDR3: TGTGCCAGCAGCTTAGGGACTAGCGGGAGCCGATATACGCAGTATTTT. Its protein is CASSLGTSGSRYTQYF.

V gene TRBV7-9 combines with J gene TRBJ1-4, with 8 bases fitting TRBD1. This CDR3 has 16 residues. The J segment lost 5 bases and the V segment lost 4 bases, leaving 9 bases of the junction unmatched. The germline V gene encodes CDR1 SEHNR and CDR2 FQNEAQ (reference sequence). The CDR3 reads CASSSGQRTGNEKLFF. Here the CDR3 DNA reads TGTGCCAGCAGCTCAGGACAAAGGACAGGGAATGAAAAACTGTTTTTT.

The rearrangement joins TRBV19 to TRBJ1-1; 9 nucleotides agree with TRBD1. The CDR3 consists of 16 residues. Germline-derived CDR1 and CDR2 are LNHDA and SQIVND (reference sequence). The V gene end was trimmed by 5 bases and the J gene end by 5 bases; junction bases not matched to a gene: 12. The CDR3 DNA sequence: TGTGCCAGTAGTTCCGCGGACAGGGGTCCGAGGACTGAAGCTTTCTTT. It codes for CASSSADRGPRTEAFF.

The table lists this clone with a few counts. CDR3 in DNA: TGTGCCAGCAGTCTGGGCCGAGTCCTGACTAGAGTCCATGAGCAGTTCTTC. Protein sequence: CASSLGRVLTRVHEQFF. The V and J genes are TRBV6-6 and TRBJ2-1; possible D gene TRBD2, 6 bases. Germline CDR1 reads MNHNY; CDR2 reads SVGAGI (reference sequence). Trimming removed 5 bases at V and 8 bases at J, with 25 bases between. This CDR3 is 17 amino acids long.

The genes are TRBV19 and TRBJ1-6; 7 bases are shared with TRBD1. CDR3 length equals 16 residues. Germline values: CDR1 LNHDA, CDR2 SQIVND (reference sequence). The ends lost 6 bases at V and 7 bases at J; junction bases unmatched: 12. CDR3 nucleotide sequence: TGTGCCAGTAGCCCGAACAGGGGTACGGGGAATTCACCCCTCCACTTT. Its protein product is CASSPNRGTGNSPLHF.

The chain carries TRBV24-1 and TRBJ2-1; 9 bases are a match to TRBD2. Germline-derived CDR1 and CDR2 are KGHDR and SFDVKD. V shed 10 bases and J 1 base; nucleotides not matched to a gene: 4. The CDR3 totals 14 residues. The CDR3 region is CATSSGRSYNEQFF. The CDR3 coding sequence is TGTGCCACGTCCAGCGGGAGGTCCTACAATGAGCAGTTCTTC.

The chain uses TRBV7-2 and TRBJ2-7, with D perhaps TRBD2 (6 bases). The V end lost 5 bases, the J end lost 3 bases, and 17 bases lay between the germline ends. This CDR3 contains 15 residues. CDR1 and CDR2 from the germline V gene are SGHTA and FQGNSA. This chain's CDR3 is CASSLGPGGIYEQYV. CDR3 bases: TGTGCCAGCAGCCTCGGGCCTGGGGGGATCTACGAGCAGTACGTC.

V is TRBV19 and J is TRBJ1-2; the match to TRBD1 covers 9 bases. Germline assignment: CDR1 LNHDA and CDR2 SQIVND (reference sequence). CDR3 length: 13 residues. V lost 6 bases and J lost 5; bases outside the gene matches: 4. The CDR3 DNA reads as TGTGCCAGTAGCCGGGACAGGGTGTATGGCTACACCTTC. This gives the protein CASSRDRVYGYTF.

The chain uses TRBV3-1 (or the pseudogene TRBV3-2) and TRBJ1-5, with D possibly matching TRBD1 (6 bases). Trimming cost V 1 base and J 3 bases, with 7 bases left between them. The CDR3 runs 14 residues. Germline loops: CDR1 LGHDT, CDR2 YNNKEL (reference sequence). The CDR3 region has the DNA TGTGCCAGCAGCCAAGGGACAGACAATCAGCCCCAGCATTTT. This gives the protein CASSQGTDNQPQHF.

This clone was picked up a small number of times. The V gene is TRBV5-1, the J gene TRBJ2-4, with 12 bases fitting TRBD1. Germline V gene lookup returns CDR1 SGHRS and CDR2 YFSETQ. The CDR3 is made up of 15 amino acids. Germline trimming cut 4 bases from V and 6 bases from J; bases unmatched to any gene: 5. The CDR3 is CASSAGQGAGNIQYF. The CDR3 nucleotides are TGCGCCAGCAGCGCGGGACAGGGGGCCGGAAACATTCAGTACTTC.

The sample holds one count of this clone. The V call is TRBV28, the J call TRBJ1-1, with D possibly TRBD1 on 6 matching bases. The CDR3 contains 15 residues. Trimming left V 7 bases short and J 5 bases short, with 20 bases between. Per the germline V gene, CDR1 is MDHEN and CDR2 is SYDVKM. The DNA of the CDR3 is TGTGCCAGCACCGATGCGGGGGGGCCCCGTACTGAAGCTTTCTTT. It translates to CASTDAGGPRTEAFF.

Only one count was recorded for this clone. The V gene is TRBV3-1 (or the pseudogene TRBV3-2), the J gene TRBJ2-2, with D unclear. The V end lost 5 bases, the J end lost 4 bases, and 8 bases lay between the germline ends. This CDR3 has 13 residues. Germline assignment: CDR1 LGHDT and CDR2 YNNKEL (reference sequence). For the CDR3, the DNA is TGTGCCAGCAGCTCTCCTTTCACCGGGGAGCTGTTTTTT. Its protein is CASSSPFTGELFF.

This clone was seen only once. The V gene is TRBV5-4, the J gene TRBJ2-4; tentatively, D is TRBD2 (6 bases). This CDR3 is built from 15 residues. The V and J ends lost 2 bases and 0 bases respectively, with 9 bases between them. The V gene's germline CDR1 is SGHNT and CDR2 YYREEE (reference sequence). Here the CDR3 reads CASSLSRGAKNIQYF. Here the CDR3 DNA reads TGTGCCAGCAGCTTATCGCGGGGAGCCAAAAACATTCAGTACTTC.

This rearrangement joins TRBV11-2 to TRBJ1-3, with no clear D. The CDR3 covers 14 residues. CDR1 and CDR2 (germline): SGHAT, FQNNGV. Between the trimmed V and J ends, which lost 1 base and 0 bases, there was a span of 4 bases. In DNA form, the CDR3 reads TGTGCCAGCAGCTTAGGGAGCTCTGGAAACACCATATATTTT. It encodes CASSLGSSGNTIYF.

This clone has only a few counts. The V call is TRBV19, the J call TRBJ2-7; D may be TRBD1 (5 bases). The V and J ends lost 5 bases and 0 bases respectively, with 14 bases between them. The CDR3 sequence is 15 residues long. Germline CDR1 is LNHDA and CDR2 is SQIVND (reference sequence). The CDR3 coding sequence is TGTGCCAGTAGTGTCGTAGGACATGCCTCCTACGAGCAGTACTTC. Translated: CASSVVGHASYEQYF.

The J gene is TRBJ1-5, the V gene TRBV10-2; 8 positions match TRBD1. V lost 6 bases and J lost 6; bases outside the gene matches: 7. The CDR3 extends over 14 amino acids. Germline V gene data show CDR1 as WSHSY and CDR2 as SAAADI. DNA of the CDR3: TGCGCCAGCAGGCCAGGGGGCGTTCCTCAGCCCCAGCATTTT. The encoded protein is CASRPGGVPQPQHF.

V gene TRBV2 combines with J gene TRBJ1-5; 9 nucleotides align to TRBD1. Germline V CDR1 and CDR2: SNHLY, FYNNEI. The CDR3 runs 13 residues. J was trimmed by 9 bases and V by 5 bases; bases with no gene match: 5. The CDR3 region is CASSYRGQRPQHF. The CDR3 DNA reads as TGTGCCAGCAGTTACAGGGGGCAGCGGCCCCAGCATTTT.

The chain combines TRBV5-4 with TRBJ1-1, with D unresolved. This CDR3 is built from 15 residues. V lost 0 bases and J 0 bases, leaving 9 bases between the germline ends. Germline CDR1 is SGHNT and CDR2 is YYREEE (reference sequence). This chain's CDR3 is CASSLVENMNTEAFF. CDR3 DNA sequence: TGTGCCAGCAGCTTGGTGGAGAACATGAACACTGAAGCTTTCTTT. The full variable domain, completed using reference TRBV5-4 and TRBJ1-1, is ETGVTQSPTHLIKTRGQQVTLRCSSQSGHNTVSWYQQALGQGPQFIFQYYREEENGRGNFPPRFSGLQFPNYSSELNVNALELDDSALYLCASSLVENMNTEAFFGQGTRLTVV.

This rearrangement joins TRBV6-2 or TRBV6-3 to TRBJ2-7; TRBD1 aligns across 7 bases. Per germline, CDR1 MNHEY and CDR2 SVGEGT. V gave up 1 base and J gave up 3 bases; unmatched junction bases: 0. The CDR3 totals 13 residues. In DNA, the CDR3 is TGTGCCAGCAGTTACTACAGGGGCTACGAGCAGTACGTC. This sequence encodes CASSYYRGYEQYV.

This rearrangement joins TRBV11-3 to TRBJ2-1; possible D gene TRBD2, 5 bases. This CDR3 is 18 amino acids long. The V gene lost 1 base and the J gene lost 5 bases, with 21 bases spanning the gap. Germline V gene sequence: CDR1 SGHNT, CDR2 YENEEA. DNA of the CDR3: TGTGCCAGCAGCTTAGTTCCCCCAACGTGGGAGTCGAACAATGAGCAGTTCTTC. Translated, it gives CASSLVPPTWESNNEQFF.